The 2 T cell receptor beta chains below all came from one sample that was sequenced in a study of blood T cell repertoires in COVID-19. The method was immunoSEQ multiplex PCR; TCRdb's version includes in-frame clones alone and lacks a portion of them. Here the sample spans fewer than 90,000 clones, approximately 80% being singletons. The sample was peripheral blood. These receptors all come from a human donor in a cohort sampled during active COVID-19.

This chain links TRBV2 with TRBJ1-6; a possible D gene is TRBD1 (6 bases). Trimming left V 7 bases short and J 10 bases short, with 14 bases between. CDR3 length equals 13 residues. The V gene's germline CDR1 is SNHLY and CDR2 FYNNEI. CDR3 sequence reads: CASMEGGGSPLHF. The CDR3 bases are TGTGCCAGCATGGAGGGAGGGGGATCACCCCTCCACTTT.

This clone occurred once. V is TRBV12-5 and J is TRBJ2-3; TRBD1 matches at 8 bases. This CDR3 has 14 residues. The trim removed 1 base at V and 7 bases at J, leaving 4 bases unmatched. Germline CDR1 is LGHNT and CDR2 is FRNRAP. The DNA for the CDR3 is TGTGCTAGTGGTTTGGGACAGGGGCAAAATACGCAGTATTTT. Protein product: CASGLGQGQNTQYF. The full variable domain, rest sourced from reference TRBV12-5 and TRBJ2-3, is DARVTQTPRHKVTEMGQEVTMRCQPILGHNTVFWYRQTMMQGLELLAYFRNRAPLDDSGMPKDRFSAEMPDATLATLKIQPSEPRDSAVYFCASGLGQGQNTQYFGPGTRLTVL.